A selection of T cell receptor beta chains follows, all from one sample in a study of Tregs in tolerant kidney transplant recipients. These receptors' antigens are unknown. Profiling relied on immunoSEQ multiplex PCR, and the TCRdb table lists in-frame clones only, not all of them. The top ten clones hold less than 6.5% of a sample with roughly 9,400 clones, about half of them seen once. The sample was CD4+ T cells from blood cultured with allogeneic cells. These receptors were obtained from a human donor in good health. The CDR3 runs from the conserved cysteine through the conserved F or W. D genes are given only for firm matches. The listing skips clone size in some rows; elsewhere it reads once, few, many or a size class.

NA | TRBJ1-1 | NA | TRBV6-1 | TGTGCCAGCAGTGAAAGAAATCGGAGGTGGAGCACTGAAGCTTTCTTT | CASSERNRRWSTEAFF
TRBD2 | TRBJ2-7 | medium-sized | TRBV14 | TGTGCCAGCAGCCGACTAGCGGGGATTGTCGAGCAGTACTTC | CASSRLAGIVEQYF
NA | TRBJ2-5 | few | TRBV5-3 | TGTGCCAGCAGAAGTGGAAACTCTCGAGAGACCCAGTACTTC | CASRSGNSRETQYF
NA | TRBJ1-5 | medium-sized | TRBV4-1 | TGCGCCAGCAGCCGAGAGGGGCATCAGCCCCAGCATTTT | CASSREGHQPQHF
NA | TRBJ2-3 | medium-sized | TRBV5-1 | TGCGCCAGCAGCTCCCAGCCGGGACCCAATACGCAGTATTTT | CASSSQPGPNTQYF
NA | TRBJ2-7 | NA | TRBV18 | TGTGCCAGCTCACCGTTTGGGGGTTCGGGATACGAGCAGTACTTC | CASSPFGGSGYEQYF
NA | TRBJ2-6 | NA | TRBV12-5 | TGTGCTAGTGGTATCCAGGGAGGACAAAGTCGGGCCAACGTCCTGACTTTC | CASGIQGGQSRANVLTF
NA | TRBJ2-7 | NA | TRBV7-9 | TGTGCCAGCAGCTTAGGACCCCTGGACCGCCGACCGACCTACGAGCAGTACTTC | CASSLGPLDRRPTYEQYF
NA | TRBJ2-2 | NA | TRBV6-4 | TGTGCCAGCAGATGGGCGTGGAACACCGGGGAGCTGTTTTTT | CASRWAWNTGELFF
NA | TRBJ2-7 | medium-sized | TRBV7-2 | TGTGCCAGCAGCTTAGGCGGGACTCCTTGGGAGCAGTACTTC | CASSLGGTPWEQYF
NA | TRBJ2-7 | NA | TRBV28 | TGTGCCAGCAGTATAGCCCCCTACGAGCAGTACTTC | CASSIAPYEQYF
NA | TRBJ1-2 | NA | TRBV6-1 | TGTGCCAGCAGATTGACACGGGTTTTAGGCTACACCTTC | CASRLTRVLGYTF
NA | TRBJ2-1 | few | TRBV7-2 | TGTGCCAGCAGCTTAACGCGGTCGAGGAACTCCTACAATGAGCAGTTCTTC | CASSLTRSRNSYNEQFF
NA | TRBJ1-5 | NA | TRBV2 | TGTGCCAGCAGTGGGGCCTTTAATAGCAATCAGCCCCAGCATTTT | CASSGAFNSNQPQHF
TRBD1 | TRBJ2-7 | NA | TRBV6-4 | TGTGCCAGCAGTTACTTGGACAGGGTCCCCGAGCAGTACTTC | CASSYLDRVPEQYF
TRBD1 | TRBJ1-2 | NA | TRBV5-1 | TGCGCCAGCAGCTTGGGGACAGGGGGGAGCTATGGCTACACCTTC | CASSLGTGGSYGYTF
NA | TRBJ2-5 | few | TRBV11-2 | TGTGCCAGCAGCTTTGGGGGGACCCAGTACTTC | CASSFGGTQYF
NA | TRBJ2-6 | NA | TRBV7-2 | TGTGCCAGCAGCCGGAACTCTGGGGCCAACGTCCTGACTTTC | CASSRNSGANVLTF
NA | TRBJ1-2 | medium-sized | TRBV19 | TGTGCCAGTAGTATAGACGGGTCTATCTATGGCTACACCTTC | CASSIDGSIYGYTF
NA | TRBJ1-5 | NA | TRBV5-1 | TGTGCCAGCAGCTTGGCCCCACAGGGCCCCCAGCATTTT | CASSLAPQGPQHF
NA | TRBJ2-2 | medium-sized | TRBV5-1 | TGCGCCAGCAGCTTTGGACCGAGGCAGGCGAACACCGGGGAGCTGTTTTTT | CASSFGPRQANTGELFF
NA | TRBJ2-4 | few | TRBV11-2 | TGTGCCAGCAGGCTCCCGGGACGAAAAAACATTCAGTACTTC | CASRLPGRKNIQYF
TRBD1 | TRBJ1-5 | NA | TRBV11-2 | TGTGCCAGCAGCTTAGCACCGGGACAGGGCTTGCCCCAGCATTTT | CASSLAPGQGLPQHF
NA | TRBJ2-2 | medium-sized | TRBV7-3 | TGTGCCAGCAGCTCCTCGGGGACCAACACCGGGGAGCTGTTTTTT | CASSSSGTNTGELFF
NA | TRBJ2-3 | NA | TRBV7-2 | TGTGCCAGCAGCTTAGCGCCCGGGTCGGCAGATACGCAGTATTTT | CASSLAPGSADTQYF
NA | TRBJ2-7 | few | TRBV11-2 | TGTGCCAGCAGCCCCCGGCCAAAACACTACGAGCAGTACTTC | CASSPRPKHYEQYF
NA | TRBJ1-3 | NA | TRBV7-3 | TGTGCCAGCAGGCTCCCAGGCTACGGAAACACCATATATTTT | CASRLPGYGNTIYF
NA | TRBJ2-1 | NA | TRBV14 | TGTGCCAGCAGCCAAGAGGGACGGGGGCAGTTCTTC | CASSQEGRGQFF
NA | TRBJ2-5 | few | TRBV4-1 | TGCGCCAGCAGCCAAGATTACCCGGGAGCCACAACCCAGTACTTC | CASSQDYPGATTQYF
NA | TRBJ2-2 | medium-sized | TRBV19 | TGTGCCAGTAGACCCTTAAGGGGGAGGGCCGGGGAGCTGTTTTTT | CASRPLRGRAGELFF
NA | TRBJ1-3 | NA | TRBV7-2 | TGTGCCAGCAGCCGCCTCGGTTCTACTGGAAACACCATATATTTT | CASSRLGSTGNTIYF
TRBD2 | TRBJ2-3 | few | TRBV28 | TGTGCCAGCAGTTTGGGAGGGACCGTGGGTGATACGCAGTATTTT | CASSLGGTVGDTQYF
NA | TRBJ1-5 | few | TRBV10-1 | TGCGCCAGCAGGAGGGAGGGGAAGGGTAAGTATCAGCCCCAGCATTTT | CASRREGKGKYQPQHF
NA | TRBJ1-5 | NA | TRBV5-4 | TGCGCCAGCAGCCAAGCAAGTAGCAATCAGCCCCAGCATTTT | CASSQASSNQPQHF
TRBD2 | TRBJ2-7 | NA | TRBV9 | TGTGCCAGCAGCGTAGATTGGCGGGACTACTACGAGCAGTACTTC | CASSVDWRDYYEQYF